This passage covers 29 T cell receptor beta chains from one sample sequenced in a study of cytomegalovirus exposure and HLA in healthy donors (dated by TCRdb to about 2017). Library generation was performed with the immunoSEQ multiplex PCR assay. For the multiplex PCR, a mixture combining 60 forward primers for TCR Vbeta segments and 13 reverse primers for TCR Jbeta segments was used. TCRdb limited this immuneACCESS table to in-frame rearrangements with V and J called. A share of clones is missing; checked studies link under half to unresolved V genes, and the rest is unexplained. Present in this sample are roughly 160,000 clones, almost 75% of which were seen just once. Approximately 5.1% of the sample is taken by the ten largest. The sequencing input was PBMCs. These TCRs come from a woman in her late teens or twenties in good health and CMV-seropositive.

The chain carries TRBV6-5 and TRBJ1-1; 7 nucleotides align to TRBD1. This CDR3 region has 13 residues. Trimming removed 5 bases from V and 4 bases from J; junction bases left unmatched: 4. CDR1 and CDR2 from the germline V gene are MNHEY and SVGAGI. CDR3: CASSRDSFTEAFF. CDR3 DNA: TGTGCCAGCAGTCGGGACAGTTTCACTGAAGCTTTCTTT.

For this clone: This same CDR3 is encoded by further DNA sequences in the sample. The chain combines TRBV18 with TRBJ1-1, with D maybe TRBD1 (6 bases). V shed 4 bases and J shed 4 bases, with 7 bases lying between them. The CDR3 contains 12 residues. Per the germline V gene, CDR1 is KGHSH and CDR2 is LQKENI. The CDR3 DNA reads TGTGCCAGCTCACGGGGGCTCACTGAAGCTTTCTTT. Translation: CASSRGLTEAFF.

In regard to this clone: As the CDR3 is not closed by the conserved phenylalanine or tryptophan, this likely results from a read error. No DNA is shown, since the ends of the CDR3 on it are uncertain; the CDR3 is the one TCRdb lists. The CDR3 sequence: CARPWERAE. The V call is TRBV19, the J call TRBJ1-1. The CDR3 is 9 amino acids long, termini counted. In germline, CDR1 is LNHDA, CDR2 SQIVND (reference sequence).

This chain uses TRBV2 with TRBJ1-4, with a weak D call TRBD1 (5 bases). CDR1 SNHLY and CDR2 FYNNEI come from the germline V gene. The CDR3 runs 15 residues. CDR3 in DNA: TGTGCAATCAAGGGGCAGGGTTTGACTAATGAAAAACTGTTTTTT. Protein sequence: CAIKGQGLTNEKLFF.

The J gene is TRBJ2-7, the V gene TRBV19; 10 bases match TRBD1. This CDR3 contains 15 residues. In germline, CDR1 is LNHDA, CDR2 SQIVND (reference sequence). V shed 3 bases and J 1 base; nucleotides not matched to a gene: 3. The CDR3 DNA sequence: TGTGCCAGTAGTATTCGACAGGGGGCTTCCTACGAGCAGTACTTC. Its translation: CASSIRQGASYEQYF.

This chain uses TRBV5-1 with TRBJ2-5; D is perhaps TRBD2 (6 bases). In germline, CDR1 is SGHRS, CDR2 YFSETQ. V gave up 0 bases and J gave up 0 bases, with 12 bases separating them. This CDR3 is built from 16 residues. The CDR3 reads CASSLGPGLNQETQYF. The DNA for the CDR3 is TGCGCCAGCAGCTTGGGTCCGGGACTCAACCAAGAGACCCAGTACTTC.

CDR3 in amino acids: CASSTGGREQYF. CDR3 nucleotides: TGTGCCAGCAGTACAGGGGGCCGCGAGCAGTACTTC. The V call is TRBV7-9, the J call TRBJ2-5, with 9 bases fitting TRBD1. The tail of the sequence fits TRBJ2-7 better, so the J call may be wrong. Germline CDR1 SEHNR, CDR2 FQNEAQ (reference sequence). This CDR3 spans 12 amino acids.

The chain combines TRBV25-1 with TRBJ1-2, with 10 bases that match TRBD1. V dropped 2 bases and J dropped 8; count of bases not matched to a gene: 5. Germline CDR1 is MGHDK and CDR2 is SYGVNS. The CDR3 is made up of 14 amino acids. In DNA, the CDR3 is TGTGCCAGCAGTGAAGGGACAGGGGTTAGCGGCTACACCTTC. Its translation: CASSEGTGVSGYTF.

The chain carries TRBV10-3 and TRBJ1-2; 10 bases align to TRBD1. V trimming: 3 bases; J trimming: 14 bases; junction bases outside the gene matches: 3. The germline V gene encodes CDR1 ENHRY and CDR2 SYGVKD. The CDR3 covers 11 residues. CDR3 sequence: CAISDGTGETF. CDR3 in DNA: TGTGCCATCAGTGATGGGACAGGGGAAACCTTC.

The chain employs TRBV4-2 and TRBJ1-1, with 8 bases identical to TRBD1. This CDR3 region has 18 residues. CDR1 LGHNA and CDR2 YNFKEQ come from the germline V gene. The V gene end was trimmed by 0 bases and the J gene end by 7 bases; junction bases not matched to a gene: 16. The CDR3 here is CASSQDEGTETGAIEAFF. The CDR3 DNA follows: TGTGCCAGCAGCCAAGATGAGGGGACTGAGACAGGGGCGATTGAAGCTTTCTTT.

CDR3 region: CATLAWDRGRNEQYF. DNA for the CDR3: TGTGCCACCCTGGCCTGGGACAGGGGCCGCAACGAGCAGTACTTC. The chain carries TRBV27 and TRBJ2-5, with 10 positions matching TRBD1. The J call could be wrong; TRBJ2-7 is a better fit for the DNA end. This CDR3 comprises 15 residues. The germline V gene has CDR1 MNHEY and CDR2 SMNVEV (reference sequence).

The genes are TRBV18 and TRBJ1-1; 7 nucleotides agree with TRBD1. This CDR3 comprises 16 residues. The V segment lost 6 bases and the J segment 1 base; nucleotides outside the gene matches: 11. The V gene's germline CDR1 is KGHSH and CDR2 LQKENI. The DNA for the CDR3 is TGTGCCAGCTCCCCCTCTCCGGACAGGAAGAACACTGAAGCTTTCTTT. Translating gives CASSPSPDRKNTEAFF.

A word on this clone: Germline and junction disagree at one end, which may indicate a read error. The chain has TRBV7-9 and TRBJ1-5, with unresolved D. Germline V gene data show CDR1 as SEHNR and CDR2 as FQNEAQ (reference sequence). The CDR3 has 12 residues. The CDR3: CSSSLDFGPQHF. Here the CDR3 DNA reads TGTTCCAGCAGCTTAGACTTCGGGCCCCAGCATTTT.

V and J are TRBV5-6 and TRBJ1-1, with D maybe TRBD1 (5 bases). V lost 1 base to trimming and J lost 4 bases, with 14 bases between them. The CDR3 contains 15 residues. Germline values: CDR1 SGHDT, CDR2 YYEEEE. CDR3 in amino acids: CASSLYQAGSTEAFF. The CDR3 DNA follows: TGTGCCAGCAGCTTGTACCAGGCAGGGTCCACTGAAGCTTTCTTT.

With respect to this clone: The junction shows a germline mismatch at one end, possibly a read error. The V gene is TRBV7-9, the J gene TRBJ2-2; TRBD1 matches at 7 bases. This CDR3 has 14 amino acids. Germline V gene sequence: CDR1 SEHNR, CDR2 FQNEAQ (reference sequence). The DNA of the CDR3 is TGTTCCAGCAGCTTAGCGACAGGGACCGGGGAGCTGTTTTTT. Translating it yields CSSSLATGTGELFF.

This rearrangement joins TRBV9 to TRBJ2-2; 9 bases agree with TRBD1. This CDR3 has 16 amino acids. The germline V gene encodes CDR1 SGDLS and CDR2 YYNGEE. V lost 3 bases and J lost 1; bases outside the gene matches: 4. CDR3 nucleotides: TGTGCCAGCAGCGCCCTGACAGGGGGGAACACCGGGGAGCTGTTTTTT. This sequence encodes CASSALTGGNTGELFF.

The chain carries TRBV4-3 and TRBJ2-1, with 8 bases matching TRBD1. CDR1 is LGHNA, CDR2 YSLEER, per germline. The CDR3 is made up of 16 amino acids. J lost 8 bases, V lost 2 bases, and 11 bases had no gene match. The CDR3 nucleotides are TGCGCCAGCAGCCAAAGCTTGGAACAGGGGGGAGATGAGCAGTTCTTC. Translating gives CASSQSLEQGGDEQFF.

This clone was observed a single time. V is TRBV6-6 and J is TRBJ1-1; a possible D gene is TRBD1 (6 bases). This CDR3 region has 14 residues. V dropped 5 bases and J dropped 3 bases, with 13 bases sitting between them. CDR1 and CDR2 (germline): MNHNY, SVGAGI (reference sequence). In DNA, the CDR3 is TGTGCCAGCAGTCTGGGACACCCTGACACTGAAGCTTTCTTT. Its protein is CASSLGHPDTEAFF.

This clone was detected only once. The genes are TRBV30 and TRBJ2-7, with a weak D call TRBD1 (7 bases). The germline V gene encodes CDR1 GTSNPN and CDR2 SVGIG (reference sequence). The CDR3 contains 12 residues. The ends were cut back, 5 bases at V and 7 bases at J, with 15 bases in the middle. CDR3 DNA: TGTGCCTGGGGGGGTCAGGGGGGTGAGCAGTACTTC. Protein sequence: CAWGGQGGEQYF.

The genes are TRBV27 and TRBJ1-2; TRBD1 aligns across 7 bases. The ends lost 5 bases at V and 1 base at J; junction bases unmatched: 13. The CDR3 runs 17 residues. In germline, CDR1 is MNHEY, CDR2 SMNVEV (reference sequence). As DNA, the CDR3 is TGTGCCAGCAGTCGAACAGCAACAGGGGAAATTAACTATGGCTACACCTTC. Amino acids: CASSRTATGEINYGYTF.

The rearrangement joins TRBV9 to TRBJ1-1; D may be TRBD1 (5 bases). The CDR3 totals 14 residues. V gave up 0 bases and J gave up 1 base, with 7 bases separating them. Germline V gives CDR1 SGDLS, CDR2 YYNGEE. The CDR3 bases are TGTGCCAGCAGCGTAGTCGGGGGGAACACTGAAGCTTTCTTT. Its translation: CASSVVGGNTEAFF.

The chain joins TRBV30 to TRBJ1-5, with a weak D call TRBD1 (5 bases). This CDR3 is 13 amino acids long. Germline CDR1 is GTSNPN and CDR2 is SVGIG (reference sequence). V dropped 4 bases and J dropped 5 bases, with 12 bases sitting between them. Here the CDR3 reads CAWTGGADQPQHF. CDR3 coding DNA: TGTGCCTGGACGGGAGGGGCTGATCAGCCCCAGCATTTT. The full variable domain, completed using reference TRBV30 and TRBJ1-5, is SQTIHQWPATLVQPVGSPLSLECTVEGTSNPNLYWYRQAAGRGLQLLFYSVGIGQISSEVPQNLSASRPQDRQFILSSKKLLLSDSGFYLCAWTGGADQPQHFGDGTRLSIL.

This chain links TRBV19 with TRBJ1-2; possible D gene TRBD1, 6 bases. CDR1 is LNHDA, CDR2 SQIVND, per germline (reference sequence). The CDR3 contains 15 residues. With 3 bases removed from V and 4 bases from J, the gap between germline ends came to 15 bases. The CDR3 DNA reads as TGTGCCAGTAGTATCGCCCAGGGGCTGGCCTATGGCTACACCTTC. The encoded protein is CASSIAQGLAYGYTF. The full variable domain, completed using reference TRBV19 and TRBJ1-2, is DGGITQSPKYLFRKEGQNVTLSCEQNLNHDAMYWYRQDPGQGLRLIYYSQIVNDFQKGDIAEGYSVSREKKESFPLTVTSAQKNPTAFYLCASSIAQGLAYGYTFGSGTRLTVV.

V gene TRBV6-6 combines with J gene TRBJ2-5; the D gene is possibly TRBD2 (7 bases). Trimming pared 0 bases from V and 5 bases from J, leaving 10 bases between. This CDR3 spans 14 amino acids. CDR1 is MNHNY, CDR2 SVGAGI, per germline (reference sequence). CDR3 DNA: TGTGCCAGCAGTTACTCGAGGGGGGGGGAGACCCAGTACTTC. Amino acids: CASSYSRGGETQYF.

The sample holds a few counts of this clone. V and J are TRBV11-2 and TRBJ1-1; D perhaps matches TRBD1 (6 bases). V gave up 2 bases and J gave up 7 bases, with 17 bases separating them. Germline V lookup: CDR1 SGHAT, CDR2 FQNNGV. This CDR3 has 15 amino acids. The CDR3 nucleotides are TGTGCCAGCAGCTTAACAGGGTCAGGCCTGGGTGAAGCTTTCTTT. This codes for CASSLTGSGLGEAFF.

In this sample, this clone turned up once. The V call is TRBV15, the J call TRBJ2-5; 9 bases match TRBD1. Germline CDR1 and CDR2: LNHNV and YYDKDF (reference sequence). The J segment lost 5 bases and the V segment lost 2 bases, leaving 9 bases of the junction unmatched. The CDR3 contains 16 residues. Here the CDR3 reads CATSRTPRTGDETQYF. CDR3 in DNA: TGTGCCACCAGCAGAACCCCAAGGACAGGGGATGAGACCCAGTACTTC. Supplemented by reference TRBV15 and TRBJ2-5, the full variable domain reads DAMVIQNPRYQVTQFGKPVTLSCSQTLNHNVMYWYQQKSSQAPKLLFHYYDKDFNNEADTPDNFQSRRPNTSFCFLDIRSPGLGDTAMYLCATSRTPRTGDETQYFGPGTRLLVL.

This chain connects TRBV5-1 to TRBJ2-1; no definite D call. The CDR3 runs 12 residues. Germline CDR1 reads SGHRS; CDR2 reads YFSETQ. Trimming removed 0 bases at V and 5 bases at J, with 3 bases between. The CDR3 DNA reads as TGCGCCAGCAGCTTGGCTGACAATGAGCAGTTCTTC. This sequence encodes CASSLADNEQFF. The full variable domain, with the rest looked up from reference TRBV5-1 and TRBJ2-1, is KAGVTQTPRYLIKTRGQQVTLSCSPISGHRSVSWYQQTPGQGLQFLFEYFSETQRNKGNFPGRFSGRQFSNSRSEMNVSTLELGDSALYLCASSLADNEQFFGPGTRLTVL.

The chain recombines TRBV7-2 with TRBJ2-1, with a tentative D call TRBD1 (5 bases). V lost 9 bases to trimming and J lost 3 bases, with 12 bases between them. This CDR3 contains 13 residues. Germline loops: CDR1 SGHTA, CDR2 FQGNSA. This chain's CDR3 is CASQGAHYNEQFF. The CDR3 nucleotides read TGTGCCAGTCAAGGGGCCCACTACAATGAGCAGTTCTTC.

Here the CDR3 DNA reads TGTGCCAGCACCATTCAGGGGTGGTCCTATAATTCACCCCTCCACTTT. Amino acid sequence: CASTIQGWSYNSPLHF. The chain couples TRBV7-2 to TRBJ1-6; TRBD1 might be the D (6 bases). CDR1 and CDR2 from the germline V gene are SGHTA and FQGNSA. CDR3 length equals 16 residues. V shed 7 bases and J shed 1 base, with 14 bases lying between them.